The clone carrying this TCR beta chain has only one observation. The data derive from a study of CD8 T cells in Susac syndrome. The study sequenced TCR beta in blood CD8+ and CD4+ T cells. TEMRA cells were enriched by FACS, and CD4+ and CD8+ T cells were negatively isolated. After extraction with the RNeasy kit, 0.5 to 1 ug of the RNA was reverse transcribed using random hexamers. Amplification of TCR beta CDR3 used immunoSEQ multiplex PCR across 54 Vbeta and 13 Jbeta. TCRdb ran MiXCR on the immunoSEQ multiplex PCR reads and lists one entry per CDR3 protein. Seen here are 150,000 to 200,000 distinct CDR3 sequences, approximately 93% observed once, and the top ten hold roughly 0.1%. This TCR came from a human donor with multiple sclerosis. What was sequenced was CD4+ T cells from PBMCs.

The CDR3 region is CASSLWTSGTKETQYF. The CDR3 DNA follows: TGTGCCAGCAGTTTATGGACTAGCGGCACAAAAGAGACCCAGTACTTC. This chain links TRBV12-3 or TRBV12-4 with TRBJ2-5; 10 nucleotides match TRBD2. This CDR3 spans 16 amino acids. The V and J ends lost 2 bases and 3 bases, in that order; junction bases with no gene match: 6.